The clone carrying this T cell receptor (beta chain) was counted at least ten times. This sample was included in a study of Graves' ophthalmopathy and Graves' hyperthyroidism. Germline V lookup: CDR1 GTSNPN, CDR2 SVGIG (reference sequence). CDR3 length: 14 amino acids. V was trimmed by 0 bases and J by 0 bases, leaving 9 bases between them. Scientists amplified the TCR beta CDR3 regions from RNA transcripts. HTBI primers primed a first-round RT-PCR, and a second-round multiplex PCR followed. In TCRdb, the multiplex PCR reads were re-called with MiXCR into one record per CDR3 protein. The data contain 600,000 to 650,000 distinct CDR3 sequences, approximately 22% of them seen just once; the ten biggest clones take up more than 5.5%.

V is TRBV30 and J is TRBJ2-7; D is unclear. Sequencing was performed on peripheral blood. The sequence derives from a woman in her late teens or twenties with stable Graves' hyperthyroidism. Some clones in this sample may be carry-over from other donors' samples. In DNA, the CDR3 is TGTGCCTGGAGTGTGGTGGGATACTCCTACGAGCAGTACTTC. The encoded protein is CAWSVVGYSYEQYF. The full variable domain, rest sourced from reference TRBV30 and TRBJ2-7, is SQTIHQWPATLVQPVGSPLSLECTVEGTSNPNLYWYRQAAGRGLQLLFYSVGIGQISSEVPQNLSASRPQDRQFILSSKKLLLSDSGFYLCAWSVVGYSYEQYFGPGTRLTVT.